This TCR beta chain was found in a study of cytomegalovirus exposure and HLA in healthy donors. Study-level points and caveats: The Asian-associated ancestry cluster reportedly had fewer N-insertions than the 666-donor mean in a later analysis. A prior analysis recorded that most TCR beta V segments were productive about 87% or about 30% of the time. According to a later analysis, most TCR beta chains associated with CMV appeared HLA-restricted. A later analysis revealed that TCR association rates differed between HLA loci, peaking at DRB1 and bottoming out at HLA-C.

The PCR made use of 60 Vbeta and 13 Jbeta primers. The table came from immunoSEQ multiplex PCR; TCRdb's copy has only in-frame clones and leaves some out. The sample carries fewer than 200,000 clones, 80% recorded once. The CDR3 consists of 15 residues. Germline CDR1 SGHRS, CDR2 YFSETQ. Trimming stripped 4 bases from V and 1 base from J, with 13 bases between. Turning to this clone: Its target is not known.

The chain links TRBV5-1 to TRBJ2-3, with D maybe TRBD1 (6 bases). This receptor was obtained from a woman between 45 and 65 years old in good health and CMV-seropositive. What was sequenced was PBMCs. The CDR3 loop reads CASSKDRSGTDTQYF. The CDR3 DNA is TGCGCCAGCAGCAAAGACAGGTCAGGCACAGATACGCAGTATTTT.